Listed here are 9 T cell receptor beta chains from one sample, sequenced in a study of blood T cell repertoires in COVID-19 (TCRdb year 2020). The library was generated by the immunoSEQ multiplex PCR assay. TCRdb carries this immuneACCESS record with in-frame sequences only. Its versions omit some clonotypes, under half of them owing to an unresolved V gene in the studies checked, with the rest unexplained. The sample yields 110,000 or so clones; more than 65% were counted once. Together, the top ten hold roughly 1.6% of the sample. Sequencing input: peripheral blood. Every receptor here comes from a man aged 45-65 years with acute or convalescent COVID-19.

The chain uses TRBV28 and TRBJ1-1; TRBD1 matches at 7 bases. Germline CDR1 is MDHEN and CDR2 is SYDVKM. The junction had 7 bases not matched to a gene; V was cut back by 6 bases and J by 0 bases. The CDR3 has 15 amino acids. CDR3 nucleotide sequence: TGTGCCAGCAGCCGTCCGACAGGGTTGAACACTGAAGCTTTCTTT. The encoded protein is CASSRPTGLNTEAFF. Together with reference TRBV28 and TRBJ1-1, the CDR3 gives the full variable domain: DVKVTQSSRYLVKRTGEKVFLECVQDMDHENMFWYRQDPGLGLRLIYFSYDVKMKEKGDIPEGYSVSREKKERFSLILESASTNQTSMYLCASSRPTGLNTEAFFGQGTRLTVV.

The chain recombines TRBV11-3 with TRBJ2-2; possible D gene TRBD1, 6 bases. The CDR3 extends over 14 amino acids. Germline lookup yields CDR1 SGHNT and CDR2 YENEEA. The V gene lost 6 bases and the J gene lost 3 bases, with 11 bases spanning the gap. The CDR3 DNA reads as TGTGCCAGCAGTCTAACAGGGTACACCGGGGAGCTGTTTTTT. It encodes CASSLTGYTGELFF.

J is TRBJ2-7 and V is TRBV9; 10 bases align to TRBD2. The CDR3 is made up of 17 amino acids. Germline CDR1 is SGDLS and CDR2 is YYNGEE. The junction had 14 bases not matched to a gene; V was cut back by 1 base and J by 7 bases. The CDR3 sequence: CASSVNEKSGGAHEQYF. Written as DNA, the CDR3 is TGTGCCAGCAGCGTAAATGAGAAAAGCGGGGGGGCTCATGAGCAGTACTTC. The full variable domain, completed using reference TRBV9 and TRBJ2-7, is DSGVTQTPKHLITATGQRVTLRCSPRSGDLSVYWYQQSLDQGLQFLIQYYNGEERAKGNILERFSAQQFPDLHSELNLSSLELGDSALYFCASSVNEKSGGAHEQYFGPGTRLTVT.

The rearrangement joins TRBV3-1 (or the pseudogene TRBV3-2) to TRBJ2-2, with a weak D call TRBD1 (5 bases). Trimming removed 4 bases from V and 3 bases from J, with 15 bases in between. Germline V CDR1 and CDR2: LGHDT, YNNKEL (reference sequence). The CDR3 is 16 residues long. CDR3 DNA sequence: TGTGCCAGCAGCCGGAAAGACAGATTGTACACCGGGGAGCTGTTTTTT. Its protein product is CASSRKDRLYTGELFF.

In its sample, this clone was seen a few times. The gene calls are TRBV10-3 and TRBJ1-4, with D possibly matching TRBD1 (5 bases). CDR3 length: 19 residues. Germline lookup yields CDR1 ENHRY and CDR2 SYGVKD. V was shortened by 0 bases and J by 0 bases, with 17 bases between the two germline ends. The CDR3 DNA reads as TGTGCCATCAGTGAGTCGAAAATCGGGGAGGGGACAACTAATGAAAAACTGTTTTTT. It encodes CAISESKIGEGTTNEKLFF.

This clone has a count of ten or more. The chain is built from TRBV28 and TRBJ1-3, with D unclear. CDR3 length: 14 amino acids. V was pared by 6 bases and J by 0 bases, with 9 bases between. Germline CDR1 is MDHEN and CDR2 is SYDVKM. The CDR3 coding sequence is TGTGCCAGCAGCGAGGGCAACTCTGGAAACACCATATATTTT. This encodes CASSEGNSGNTIYF.

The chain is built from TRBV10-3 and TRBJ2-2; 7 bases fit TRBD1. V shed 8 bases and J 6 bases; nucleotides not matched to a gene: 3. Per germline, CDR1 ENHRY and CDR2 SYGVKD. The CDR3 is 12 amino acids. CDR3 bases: TGTGCCATCGGGACAGCTCCCGGGGAGCTGTTTTTT. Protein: CAIGTAPGELFF.

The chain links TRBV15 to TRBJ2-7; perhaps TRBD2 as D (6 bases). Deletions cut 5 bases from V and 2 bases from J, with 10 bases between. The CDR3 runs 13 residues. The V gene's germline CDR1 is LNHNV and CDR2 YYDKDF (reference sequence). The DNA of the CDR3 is TGTGCCACCAGCTCCCTAGCGACCTACGAGCAGTACTTC. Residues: CATSSLATYEQYF. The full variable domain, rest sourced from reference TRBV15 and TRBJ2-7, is DAMVIQNPRYQVTQFGKPVTLSCSQTLNHNVMYWYQQKSSQAPKLLFHYYDKDFNNEADTPDNFQSRRPNTSFCFLDIRSPGLGDTAMYLCATSSLATYEQYFGPGTRLTVT.

The CDR3 sequence: CASSLSGGDTEAFF. The CDR3 DNA follows: TGTGCCAGCAGTTTATCTGGGGGCGACACTGAAGCTTTCTTT. The chain couples TRBV28 to TRBJ1-1; tentative D call: TRBD1 (6 bases). Germline V gene data show CDR1 as MDHEN and CDR2 as SYDVKM. CDR3 length: 14 residues. Between the trimmed V and J ends, which lost 1 base and 3 bases, there was a span of 9 bases. The whole variable domain, filled in from reference TRBV28 and TRBJ1-1, reads DVKVTQSSRYLVKRTGEKVFLECVQDMDHENMFWYRQDPGLGLRLIYFSYDVKMKEKGDIPEGYSVSREKKERFSLILESASTNQTSMYLCASSLSGGDTEAFFGQGTRLTVV.